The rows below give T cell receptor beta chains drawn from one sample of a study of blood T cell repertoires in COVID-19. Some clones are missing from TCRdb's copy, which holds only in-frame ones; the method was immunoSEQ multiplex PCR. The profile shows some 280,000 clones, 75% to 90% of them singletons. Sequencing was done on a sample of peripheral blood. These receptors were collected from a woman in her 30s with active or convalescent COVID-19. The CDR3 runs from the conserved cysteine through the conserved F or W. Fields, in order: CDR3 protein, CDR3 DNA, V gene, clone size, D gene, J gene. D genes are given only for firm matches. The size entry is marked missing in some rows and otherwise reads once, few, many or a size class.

CDR3aa: CASNPRGGVNTEAFF; CDR3nt: TGCGCCAGCAACCCCAGAGGGGGGGTGAACACTGAAGCTTTCTTT; v_gene: TRBV5-1; abundance: NA; d_gene: NA; j_gene: TRBJ1-1
CDR3aa: CASSATGGSYNEQFF; CDR3nt: TGTGCCAGCAGTGCCACAGGGGGCTCCTACAATGAGCAGTTCTTC; v_gene: TRBV9; abundance: NA; d_gene: TRBD1; j_gene: TRBJ2-1
CDR3aa: CASSRLQGLGQPQHF; CDR3nt: TGCGCCAGCAGCCGGCTACAGGGGTTAGGTCAGCCCCAGCATTTT; v_gene: TRBV4-1; abundance: NA; d_gene: TRBD1; j_gene: TRBJ1-5
CDR3aa: CASSPEGGRGGYTF; CDR3nt: TGCGCCAGCAGCCCGGAGGGCGGCAGAGGGGGCTACACCTTC; v_gene: TRBV5-1; abundance: NA; d_gene: NA; j_gene: TRBJ1-2
CDR3aa: CSASPSGGAASNYGYTF; CDR3nt: TGCAGTGCTAGTCCCTCAGGCGGGGCCGCCTCTAACTATGGCTACACCTTC; v_gene: TRBV20-1; abundance: NA; d_gene: NA; j_gene: TRBJ1-2
CDR3aa: CASSVSSDTKRNQPQHF; CDR3nt: TGTGCCAGCAGCGTCTCATCGGACACGAAAAGGAATCAGCCCCAGCATTTT; v_gene: TRBV9; abundance: once; d_gene: NA; j_gene: TRBJ1-5
CDR3aa: CASSSPTGTDTQYF; CDR3nt: TGTGCCAGCAGCTCGCCGACAGGCACAGATACGCAGTATTTT; v_gene: TRBV7-2; abundance: NA; d_gene: NA; j_gene: TRBJ2-3
CDR3aa: CASSRGTGRLVKNIQYF; CDR3nt: TGTGCCAGCAGCCGCGGGACAGGGCGTTTGGTCAAAAACATTCAGTACTTC; v_gene: TRBV2; abundance: NA; d_gene: TRBD1; j_gene: TRBJ2-4
CDR3aa: CASSMFGGAYEQYF; CDR3nt: TGTGCCAGTAGTATGTTCGGGGGGGCCTACGAGCAGTACTTC; v_gene: TRBV19; abundance: NA; d_gene: TRBD2; j_gene: TRBJ2-7
CDR3aa: CASSLGANQPQHF; CDR3nt: TGCGCCAGCAGCTTGGGGGCTAATCAGCCCCAGCATTTT; v_gene: TRBV5-1; abundance: NA; d_gene: NA; j_gene: TRBJ1-5
CDR3aa: CASSLGETNYGYTF; CDR3nt: TGTGCCAGCAGCTTGGGGGAGACGAACTATGGCTACACCTTC; v_gene: TRBV5-8; abundance: NA; d_gene: NA; j_gene: TRBJ1-2
CDR3aa: CASSPERGMGAFF; CDR3nt: TGTGCCAGCTCACCGGAGAGAGGGATGGGAGCTTTCTTT; v_gene: TRBV18; abundance: NA; d_gene: NA; j_gene: TRBJ1-1
CDR3aa: CSASFGTNGSPLHF; CDR3nt: TGCAGTGCTAGTTTCGGGACAAATGGGTCACCCCTCCACTTT; v_gene: TRBV20-1; abundance: NA; d_gene: NA; j_gene: TRBJ1-6
CDR3aa: CASTRLSASGGTDTQYF; CDR3nt: TGTGCCAGCACTCGACTGTCGGCTAGCGGGGGCACAGATACGCAGTATTTT; v_gene: TRBV2; abundance: NA; d_gene: TRBD2; j_gene: TRBJ2-3
CDR3aa: CASTETGRNTIYF; CDR3nt: TGTGCCAGCACCGAGACAGGGAGAAACACCATATATTTT; v_gene: TRBV12-3/TRBV12-4; abundance: many; d_gene: TRBD1; j_gene: TRBJ1-3
CDR3aa: CASSQGRGLAKNIQYF; CDR3nt: TGCGCCAGCAGCCAAGGGCGGGGGCTGGCCAAAAACATTCAGTACTTC; v_gene: TRBV4-3; abundance: NA; d_gene: NA; j_gene: TRBJ2-4
CDR3aa: CASKGDRAGETQYF; CDR3nt: TGTGCCAGTAAAGGAGACAGGGCTGGGGAGACCCAGTACTTC; v_gene: TRBV19; abundance: NA; d_gene: TRBD1; j_gene: TRBJ2-5
CDR3aa: CASGLATGTGQETQYF; CDR3nt: TGTGCTAGTGGTTTGGCTACCGGGACAGGCCAAGAGACCCAGTACTTC; v_gene: TRBV12-5; abundance: NA; d_gene: TRBD1; j_gene: TRBJ2-5
CDR3aa: CASRRGQGPYEQYF; CDR3nt: TGTGCCAGTAGAAGGGGGCAGGGCCCCTACGAGCAGTACTTC; v_gene: TRBV19; abundance: NA; d_gene: TRBD1; j_gene: TRBJ2-7
CDR3aa: CASRILAEETQYF; CDR3nt: TGTGCCAGCAGGATTCTAGCGGAAGAGACCCAGTACTTC; v_gene: TRBV6-5; abundance: NA; d_gene: TRBD2; j_gene: TRBJ2-5
CDR3aa: CASSVSGYTGELFF; CDR3nt: TGTGCCAGCAGTGTTAGCGGTTACACCGGGGAGCTGTTTTTT; v_gene: TRBV2; abundance: NA; d_gene: NA; j_gene: TRBJ2-2
CDR3aa: CASSVGASGGAADTQYF; CDR3nt: TGTGCCAGCAGCGTAGGGGCCAGCGGGGGGGCCGCAGATACGCAGTATTTT; v_gene: TRBV9; abundance: NA; d_gene: TRBD2; j_gene: TRBJ2-3
CDR3aa: CASSRGSGSDSPLHF; CDR3nt: TGTGCCAGCAGCCGTGGGTCGGGGAGTGATTCACCCCTCCACTTT; v_gene: TRBV5-4; abundance: NA; d_gene: NA; j_gene: TRBJ1-6
CDR3aa: CASSGLRSSGNTIYF; CDR3nt: TGTGCCAGTAGTGGACTCCGGAGCTCTGGAAACACCATATATTTT; v_gene: TRBV19; abundance: NA; d_gene: NA; j_gene: TRBJ1-3
CDR3aa: CASSQGAGTAEQYF; CDR3nt: TGCGCCAGCAGCCAAGGGGCGGGGACCGCCGAGCAGTACTTC; v_gene: TRBV4-1; abundance: NA; d_gene: NA; j_gene: TRBJ2-7
CDR3aa: CAWRTNPATYGYTF; CDR3nt: TGTGCCTGGAGGACTAATCCGGCTACCTATGGCTACACCTTC; v_gene: TRBV30; abundance: NA; d_gene: NA; j_gene: TRBJ1-2
CDR3aa: CASSQSPRTAYPYEQYF; CDR3nt: TGCGCCAGCAGTCAATCGCCCAGGACAGCCTATCCCTACGAGCAGTACTTC; v_gene: TRBV23-1; abundance: NA; d_gene: NA; j_gene: TRBJ2-7
CDR3aa: CASSLSRDSRQAFF; CDR3nt: TGTGCCAGCAGCTTATCCCGGGACAGTCGTCAAGCTTTCTTT; v_gene: TRBV11-1; abundance: NA; d_gene: TRBD1; j_gene: TRBJ1-1
CDR3aa: CASSQKSSYEQYF; CDR3nt: TGTGCCAGCAGCCAGAAAAGCTCCTACGAGCAGTACTTC; v_gene: TRBV7-6; abundance: NA; d_gene: NA; j_gene: TRBJ2-7
CDR3aa: CATSRGVAGGVHTDTQYF; CDR3nt: TGTGCCACCAGCAGGGGGGTAGCGGGGGGCGTTCACACAGATACGCAGTATTTT; v_gene: TRBV15; abundance: NA; d_gene: TRBD2; j_gene: TRBJ2-3
CDR3aa: CASRKDTAYNEQFF; CDR3nt: TGTGCCAGCAGAAAGGACACCGCCTACAATGAGCAGTTCTTC; v_gene: TRBV25-1; abundance: NA; d_gene: NA; j_gene: TRBJ2-1
CDR3aa: CASRPDSVAGTQYF; CDR3nt: TGTGCCAGCAGACCCGACTCCGTGGCGGGTACGCAGTATTTT; v_gene: TRBV6-4; abundance: NA; d_gene: NA; j_gene: TRBJ2-3
CDR3aa: CASSSAPSGTQYF; CDR3nt: TGTGCCAGCAGTTCGGCTCCCTCAGGGACCCAGTACTTC; v_gene: TRBV27; abundance: NA; d_gene: NA; j_gene: TRBJ2-5
CDR3aa: CASSTKGHTNYGYTF; CDR3nt: TGTGCCAGCAGCACTAAGGGACACACTAACTATGGCTACACCTTC; v_gene: TRBV5-4; abundance: NA; d_gene: NA; j_gene: TRBJ1-2